This T cell receptor (beta chain) was sequenced for a study of breast tumors, draining lymph nodes, adjacent tissues (dated by TCRdb to the mid-2010s). Regarding the study in general: In breast cancer patients, the study compared the TCR beta repertoires of tumor, adjacent nontumor tissue and axillary lymph nodes. In human breast cancer, the study set out to evaluate how tumor, surrounding tissue and draining lymph node repertoires relate to one another and whether T cells may move between these sites.

The sample was run on an Illumina HiSeq 2000. Multiplex PCR amplification was used to build the TCR beta chain libraries. The amplified TCR beta chain products were analyzed by high-throughput sequencing. Using fastp at Q25 and MiXCR, TCRdb reprocessed the public reads and kept productive beta chains. A single entry per CDR3 protein holds the most common genes and DNA from its merged rows. The sample table records about 180,000 distinct CDR3 sequences; 33% of these occur just once. The leading ten clones occupy roughly 3.8% of the sample. Lymph node samples were obtained from the axillary draining lymph nodes of breast cancer patients. This clonotype was recorded a few times. This clone's antigen is unknown. A single base separates this from a much larger clone, so it may be a read error. Results the study describes overall, beyond this receptor: Tumor and nontumor tissue repertoires were found to be significantly more similar in luminal-like than in basal-like breast cancer. The data were considered consistent with the idea that most tumor T cells come from the lymph node and then expand in tumor tissue. Tumors showed preferential V and J gene usage, and their T-cell repertoire diversity fell below that of lymph nodes yet above that of nontumor tissue. The conclusion that tumor T cells originate in lymph nodes was framed as consistent with a hypothesis rather than directly demonstrated.

V was cut back by 6 bases and J by 3 bases, leaving a gap of 14 bases between them. Spanning cysteine to phenylalanine, the CDR3 consists of 14 amino acids. The only DNA kept is the CDR3, 42 bases in frame from the first base. The germline V gene (reference sequence) yields MNHEY for CDR1 and SMNVEV for CDR2. The specimen sequenced was axillary lymph node tissue. The receptor chain draws on TRBV27 and TRBJ1-2, with a weak D call of TRBD1 (5 bases match). The TCR comes from a female donor with breast cancer. Some clones in this sample may be carry-over from other donors' samples. The CDR3 here reads CASRRTPYDYGYTF. The sequenced DNA is TGTGCCAGCAGGAGGACACCTTACGACTATGGCTACACCTTC.